This T cell receptor (beta chain) was identified in a study of T cells in Graves' hyperthyroidism and ophthalmopathy. The study defined stable Graves' hyperthyroidism as no ophthalmopathy progression within 18 months. Extraction of PBMCs used under 13 ml of fresh peripheral blood. The TCR beta CDR3 regions underwent amplification using RNA transcripts as the source. The study used the HTBI primer set for a first-round RT-PCR of the TCR CDR3. MiXCR was run by TCRdb on the multiplex PCR reads, yielding one entry per CDR3 protein. The sample has about 760,000 distinct CDR3 sequences, over 35% seen once. CDR1 and CDR2 (germline): SQVTM, ANQGSEA. V lost 7 bases and J lost 0, with 12 bases in between. This CDR3 is 13 amino acids long.

This receptor was identified in a woman between 40 and 50 years old with Graves' hyperthyroidism. This rearrangement joins TRBV29-1 to TRBJ2-5; tentatively, D is TRBD1 (6 bases). Sequencing was done on a sample of blood. The CDR3 nucleotides are TGCAGCGCCTTGGGGGCGGACCAAGAGACCCAGTACTTC. It encodes CSALGADQETQYF.